This T cell receptor (beta chain) emerged from a study of technical replicates of blood from a few donors. The data were produced by immunoSEQ multiplex PCR, yet TCRdb's version contains in-frame clones alone and is incomplete. The sample includes around 50,000 clones, 90% to 97% of them seen just once. CDR3 length: 15 residues. Trimming took off 0 bases at V and 1 base at J, with 10 bases between the two ends. CDR1 is MNHEY and CDR2 is SVGAGI in the germline V gene. The sample consisted of T cells isolated from PBMCs. V is TRBV6-5 and J is TRBJ2-7, with D unclear. The sequence derives from a human donor in good health. The CDR3 protein is CASSYSSSGSYEQYF. DNA of the CDR3: TGTGCCAGCAGTTACTCGAGCTCGGGTTCCTACGAGCAGTACTTC.